The subject of this entry is one TCR beta chain. The data were taken from a study of shared T cell receptors in the human thymus. Repertoires were generated with immunoSEQ multiplex PCR, while TCRdb's copy carries only in-frame clones and drops some. The data contain fewer than 700,000 clones, approximately 90% of them singletons. The CDR3 is 16 amino acids. V was clipped by 0 bases and J by 5 bases; unmatched bases: 7. Per the germline V gene, CDR1 is LGHNA and CDR2 is YSLEER. These same records also appear under a second study, on human thymus T cells. That source notes: Corrective heart surgery yielded resections, and these provided the thymus tissue. Thymic and blood repertoires appeared to carry a bias in their V and J gene usage. Unrelated people showed highly overlapping thymic repertoires, related research reported.

Sequencing used thymocytes. The TCR was taken from a boy in the first two years of life with a congenital heart defect. The J gene is TRBJ2-1, the V gene TRBV4-3, with 7 bases lining up with TRBD1. The CDR3 nucleotides read TGCGCCAGCAGCCAAGATAAGGGGGCACCCCACAATGAGCAGTTCTTC. It encodes CASSQDKGAPHNEQFF.